Shown below are 32 T cell receptor beta chains from a single sample sequenced in a study of memory CD4+ T cells and cytomegalovirus serostatus. Single viable CD3+CD4+CD8-CD45RO+ cells were sorted as the memory CD4+ T cells. Sequencing was performed with immunoSEQ multiplex PCR; in TCRdb, only in-frame clones are kept and a portion is missing. The sample consists of about 62,000 clones, 76% of them appearing once. Sequencing was carried out using memory CD4+ T cells from blood. Every receptor here comes from an adult in good health and CMV-seropositive.

This clone was counted only a few times. The genes are TRBV28 and TRBJ1-2; 12 bases match TRBD1. The CDR3 is 19 residues long. The ends lost 4 bases at V and 7 bases at J; junction bases unmatched: 19. From germline, CDR1 is MDHEN and CDR2 SYDVKM. CDR3 amino acids: CASSSQWGQGAPRSFGYTF. The CDR3 coding sequence is TGTGCCAGCAGTTCTCAGTGGGGACAGGGGGCGCCTCGGTCTTTTGGCTACACCTTC.

The V and J genes are TRBV4-2 and TRBJ2-3; weak D call: TRBD2 (5 bases). Between the trimmed V and J ends, which lost 3 bases and 0 bases, there was a span of 7 bases. The V gene's germline CDR1 is LGHNA and CDR2 YNFKEQ. The CDR3 length is 14 residues. This chain's CDR3 is CASSQGGSTDTQYF. CDR3 DNA sequence: TGTGCCAGCAGCCAGGGCGGGAGCACAGATACGCAGTATTTT.

The V and J genes are TRBV10-1 and TRBJ2-3; unclear D gene. Trimming cost V 0 bases and J 4 bases, with 11 bases left between them. The CDR3 runs to 15 residues. Germline CDR1 is WNHNN and CDR2 is SYGVQD (reference sequence). As DNA, the CDR3 is TGCGCCAGCAGTGAGTCTGGGTTCAGTGCAGATACGCAGTATTTT. This codes for CASSESGFSADTQYF.

A single count supports this clone. V and J are TRBV21-1 and TRBJ2-5; the D segment call TRBD1 is taken from the table without a DNA check. TRBV21-1 is tagged as a pseudogene. This CDR3 is 14 amino acids long. The CDR3 here is CASSILTDEETQYF. CDR3 nucleotide sequence: TGTGCCAGCAGCATCTTGACAGATGAGGAGACCCAGTACTTC.

As to this clone: The limits of the CDR3 on the DNA are not certain, so only TCRdb's listed CDR3 is given. This chain's CDR3 is CASSKEALPSWGQGIDSNQPQHF. The chain recombines TRBV21-1 with TRBJ1-5; the DNA was not used to check the table's D call, TRBD1. TRBV21-1 is listed as a pseudogene. The CDR3 extends over 23 residues, inclusive of both ends.

The rearrangement links TRBV7-3 to TRBJ2-2; D may be TRBD1 or TRBD2 (6 bases each). Trimming stripped 1 base from V and 6 bases from J, with 15 bases between. Germline CDR1 reads SGHTA; CDR2 reads FQGTGA. This CDR3 spans 16 amino acids. The CDR3 bases are TGTGCCAGCAGCTTAAGCCTCGGAGGGGGGCCCGGGGAGCTGTTTTTT. It codes for CASSLSLGGGPGELFF.

The chain joins TRBV5-4 to TRBJ2-1; the match to TRBD1 covers 10 bases. The V gene end was trimmed by 6 bases and the J gene end by 7 bases; junction bases not matched to a gene: 10. Per germline, CDR1 SGHNT and CDR2 YYREEE (reference sequence). CDR3 length: 15 amino acids. The chain's CDR3 is CASTSRGQGLNEQFF. In DNA form, the CDR3 reads TGTGCCAGCACCAGCCGGGGACAGGGGTTGAATGAGCAGTTCTTC.

The rearrangement joins TRBV12-5 to TRBJ2-5, with TRBD2 matching over 12 bases. Germline CDR1 LGHNT, CDR2 FRNRAP. The trim removed 7 bases at V and 5 bases at J, leaving 5 bases unmatched. The CDR3 runs 14 residues. This chain's CDR3 is CASALAGGQETQYF. For the CDR3, the DNA is TGTGCTAGTGCCCTAGCGGGGGGGCAGGAGACCCAGTACTTC.

The chain is built from TRBV6-6 and TRBJ1-5, with D unclear. V was pared by 2 bases and J by 0 bases, with 11 bases between. CDR1 and CDR2 from the germline V gene are MNHNY and SVGAGI (reference sequence). CDR3 length: 16 amino acids. CDR3 DNA: TGTGCCAGCAGTTACGCCGGGGTACGTAGCAATCAGCCCCAGCATTTT. Translating gives CASSYAGVRSNQPQHF.

This rearrangement joins TRBV19 to TRBJ1-1; D gene ambiguous. This CDR3 spans 13 amino acids. V was pared by 2 bases and J by 6 bases, with 10 bases between. Per germline, CDR1 LNHDA and CDR2 SQIVND (reference sequence). CDR3 in DNA: TGTGCCAGTAGTATAAGAGGGCTCTCTGAAGCTTTCTTT. Protein sequence: CASSIRGLSEAFF.

This clone came up many times. This rearrangement joins TRBV19 to TRBJ2-2; a weak D match, TRBD1 (5 bases). CDR1 and CDR2 from the germline V gene are LNHDA and SQIVND (reference sequence). This CDR3 is 15 amino acids long. With 1 base removed from V and 6 bases from J, the gap between germline ends came to 12 bases. The CDR3 DNA reads as TGTGCCAGTAGTATAGGTCAGGGCTTGGCCGGGGAGCTGTTTTTT. It is translated as CASSIGQGLAGELFF.

The chain couples TRBV11-2 to TRBJ1-5, with D perhaps TRBD1 (6 bases). This CDR3 has 14 amino acids. Germline V gene data show CDR1 as SGHAT and CDR2 as FQNNGV. Between the trimmed V and J ends, which lost 5 bases and 3 bases, there was a span of 11 bases. DNA for the CDR3: TGTGCCAGCAGCCCGACAGGATTCAATCAGCCCCAGCATTTT. It yields the protein CASSPTGFNQPQHF. Based on the CDR3 plus reference TRBV11-2 and TRBJ1-5, the full variable domain is EAGVAQSPRYKIIEKRQSVAFWCNPISGHATLYWYQQILGQGPKLLIQFQNNGVVDDSQLPKDRFSAERLKGVDSTLKIQPAKLEDSAVYLCASSPTGFNQPQHFGDGTRLSIL.

Ten or more counts support this clone. V is TRBV6-5 and J is TRBJ1-1; D is unresolved. This CDR3 is 14 amino acids long. In germline, CDR1 is MNHEY, CDR2 SVGAGI. Deletions cut 2 bases from V and 0 bases from J, with 7 bases between. The CDR3 reads CASSYGRMNTEAFF. DNA for the CDR3: TGTGCCAGCAGTTACGGGAGAATGAACACTGAAGCTTTCTTT.

The chain is built from TRBV5-4 and TRBJ2-7, with D perhaps TRBD1 (6 bases). The CDR3 is 15 amino acids. Trimming took 4 bases from V and 5 from J, leaving 19 bases between them. Per the germline V gene, CDR1 is SGHNT and CDR2 is YYREEE (reference sequence). CDR3 region: CASSNRDAALNEQYF. The CDR3 region has the DNA TGTGCCAGCAGCAACAGGGATGCCGCACTGAACGAGCAGTACTTC.

Turning to this clone: Other DNA sequences in the same sample also yield this CDR3. The chain combines TRBV7-2 with TRBJ1-1; D perhaps matches TRBD1 (5 bases). V was cut by 5 bases and J by 1 base, with 11 bases left in between. This CDR3 is 14 amino acids long. The germline CDR1 and CDR2 sequences are SGHTA and FQGNSA. The CDR3 region has the DNA TGTGCCAGCAGCCCGGGGACTGCGAACACTGAAGCTTTCTTT. It translates to CASSPGTANTEAFF. The entire variable domain, with the rest obtained from reference TRBV7-2 and TRBJ1-1, is as follows: GAGVSQSPSNKVTEKGKDVELRCDPISGHTALYWYRQSLGQGLEFLIYFQGNSAPDKSGLPSDRFSAERTGGSVSTLTIQRTQQEDSAVYLCASSPGTANTEAFFGQGTRLTVV.

The chain combines TRBV7-2 with TRBJ1-6; no definite D call. CDR1 is SGHTA and CDR2 is FQGNSA in the germline V gene. Deletions cut 5 bases from V and 7 bases from J, with 9 bases between. The CDR3 extends over 13 amino acids. The CDR3 spells CASSLTWNSPLHF. In DNA form, the CDR3 reads TGTGCCAGCAGCCTAACTTGGAATTCACCCCTCCACTTT.

The chain has TRBV2 and TRBJ2-3, with 8 bases matching TRBD1. The CDR3 totals 15 residues. The germline V gene encodes CDR1 SNHLY and CDR2 FYNNEI. J gave up 1 base and V 4 bases, and 4 bases lay outside the gene matches. The CDR3 DNA sequence: TGTGCCAGCAGTGCCGGGACAGGACGCACAGATACGCAGTATTTT. This sequence encodes CASSAGTGRTDTQYF.

V is TRBV28 and J is TRBJ2-7, with 8 bases lining up with TRBD1. Germline V gene sequence: CDR1 MDHEN, CDR2 SYDVKM. The CDR3 spans 19 residues. Trimming at V came to 2 bases and at J to 1 base, leaving 16 bases not matched to a gene. This chain's CDR3 is CASSLDRPPRTGRSYEQYF. The CDR3 nucleotides read TGTGCCAGCAGTTTAGATCGCCCCCCTCGGACAGGGAGGTCCTACGAGCAGTACTTC. The whole variable domain, remainder taken from reference TRBV28 and TRBJ2-7, is DVKVTQSSRYLVKRTGEKVFLECVQDMDHENMFWYRQDPGLGLRLIYFSYDVKMKEKGDIPEGYSVSREKKERFSLILESASTNQTSMYLCASSLDRPPRTGRSYEQYFGPGTRLTVT.

The rearrangement links TRBV27 to TRBJ2-6; no clear D. Trimming took off 1 base at V and 3 bases at J, with 1 base between the two ends. CDR1 is MNHEY, CDR2 SMNVEV, per germline (reference sequence). This CDR3 contains 13 residues. The CDR3 sequence: CASSLYGANVLTF. As DNA, the CDR3 is TGTGCCAGCAGTTTATATGGGGCCAACGTCCTGACTTTC.

This chain's CDR3 is CASSPGQGPYEQYF. CDR3 coding DNA: TGTGCCAGCAGCCCAGGACAGGGTCCCTACGAGCAGTACTTC. The chain couples TRBV7-2 to TRBJ2-7; 8 positions agree with TRBD1. Losses at the gene ends were 5 bases for V and 2 bases for J; bases not matched to a gene: 5. The germline CDR1 and CDR2 sequences are SGHTA and FQGNSA. CDR3 length: 14 amino acids. The full variable domain, with the rest looked up from reference TRBV7-2 and TRBJ2-7, is GAGVSQSPSNKVTEKGKDVELRCDPISGHTALYWYRQSLGQGLEFLIYFQGNSAPDKSGLPSDRFSAERTGGSVSTLTIQRTQQEDSAVYLCASSPGQGPYEQYFGPGTRLTVT.

The rearrangement uses TRBV5-5 and TRBJ2-2; 9 bases agree with TRBD2. The junction had 2 bases not matched to a gene; V was cut back by 0 bases and J by 2 bases. There are 16 residues in the CDR3. In germline, CDR1 is SGHKS, CDR2 YYEKEE (reference sequence). Here the CDR3 DNA reads TGTGCCAGCAGCTTGGCTAGCGGGACAAACACCGGGGAGCTGTTTTTT. It codes for CASSLASGTNTGELFF.

J is TRBJ2-5 and V is TRBV5-1; 7 positions match TRBD2. CDR1 is SGHRS, CDR2 YFSETQ, per germline. The CDR3 has 13 residues. Unmatched junction bases numbered 2, after V lost 4 bases and J lost 2 bases. The CDR3 nucleotides read TGCGCCAGCAGCCCGGGGGGACAAGAGACCCAGTACTTC. Translation gives CASSPGGQETQYF.

The rearrangement joins TRBV28 to TRBJ2-5; D is uncertain. Germline V gene lookup returns CDR1 MDHEN and CDR2 SYDVKM. V lost 2 bases and J 1 base, leaving 5 bases between the germline ends. The CDR3 spans 13 residues. In DNA, the CDR3 is TGTGCCAGCAGTTTACCGGGCCAAGAGACCCAGTACTTC. This codes for CASSLPGQETQYF.

J is TRBJ2-3 and V is TRBV4-2; a possible D gene is TRBD2 (5 bases). Germline CDR1 and CDR2: LGHNA and YNFKEQ. V lost 1 base to trimming and J lost 0 bases, with 14 bases between them. The CDR3 consists of 17 residues. CDR3 nucleotides: TGTGCCAGCAGCCAAGTGGATGCGGGCGGAAGCACAGATACGCAGTATTTT. Amino acids: CASSQVDAGGSTDTQYF.

The chain is built from TRBV28 and TRBJ2-1; D is perhaps TRBD2 (6 bases). Germline-derived CDR1 and CDR2 are MDHEN and SYDVKM. This CDR3 is built from 16 residues. V was pared by 4 bases and J by 3 bases, with 16 bases between. Here the CDR3 DNA reads TGTGCCAGCAGTTCGACGATAGCGGCAATCTACAATGAGCAGTTCTTC. This sequence encodes CASSSTIAAIYNEQFF.

This clone was found a few times. The chain has TRBV19 and TRBJ2-2; 9 bases line up with TRBD1. The CDR3 is made up of 19 amino acids. Germline V lookup: CDR1 LNHDA, CDR2 SQIVND (reference sequence). V trimming: 8 bases; J trimming: 3 bases; junction bases outside the gene matches: 19. This chain's CDR3 is CASFQGTLTQGADTGELFF. The CDR3 DNA reads as TGTGCCAGTTTCCAGGGAACCCTTACACAGGGGGCAGACACCGGGGAGCTGTTTTTT.

The chain uses TRBV30 and TRBJ2-3; 7 bases align to TRBD2. Germline lookup yields CDR1 GTSNPN and CDR2 SVGIG (reference sequence). The V and J ends lost 0 bases and 2 bases, in that order; junction bases with no gene match: 5. This CDR3 spans 15 amino acids. The DNA for the CDR3 is TGTGCCTGGAGTGTACGCGGGGGTATCACAGATACGCAGTATTTT. It encodes CAWSVRGGITDTQYF.

The chain links TRBV7-7 to TRBJ2-3, with unresolved D. The CDR3 totals 16 residues. Germline CDR1 and CDR2: SSHAT and FNYEAQ (reference sequence). V lost 5 bases, J lost 0 bases, and 15 bases lay in between. CDR3 protein: CASSPSTASSTDTQYF. Written as DNA, the CDR3 is TGTGCCAGCAGCCCCTCGACGGCCTCTAGCACAGATACGCAGTATTTT.

The chain is built from TRBV29-1 and TRBJ2-3, with D maybe TRBD2 (6 bases). From germline, CDR1 is SQVTM and CDR2 ANQGSEA. V lost 5 bases and J lost 4, with 13 bases in between. The CDR3 totals 13 residues. In DNA form, the CDR3 reads TGCAGCGTTACGGGACTTGACCCAGATACGCAGTATTTT. Amino acid sequence: CSVTGLDPDTQYF.

The V call is TRBV10-3, the J call TRBJ1-1; tentative D call: TRBD1 (5 bases). V lost 6 bases and J 1 base, leaving 15 bases between the germline ends. The CDR3 has 15 residues. The germline V gene has CDR1 ENHRY and CDR2 SYGVKD. The CDR3 DNA reads as TGTGCCATCAGATCTACCAGGGAGGCGAACACTGAAGCTTTCTTT. Amino acid sequence: CAIRSTREANTEAFF.

Written as DNA, the CDR3 is TGCGCCAGCAGCTTGGAGGCTGATGAGACCCAGTACTTC. Translated: CASSLEADETQYF. This chain joins TRBV5-1 and TRBJ2-5; D is ambiguous. The length of the CDR3 is 13 residues. The germline CDR1 and CDR2 sequences are SGHRS and YFSETQ. V was pared by 0 bases and J by 5 bases, with 8 bases between.

V gene TRBV9 combines with J gene TRBJ2-1; TRBD2 matches 9 bases. Trimming removed 3 bases from V and 5 bases from J; junction bases left unmatched: 6. There are 15 residues in the CDR3. The germline gives CDR1 SGDLS, CDR2 YYNGEE. The CDR3 here is CASSETLAGNNEQFF. DNA of the CDR3: TGTGCCAGCAGCGAAACACTAGCGGGCAACAATGAGCAGTTCTTC.